What follows describes a single TCR beta chain. These data originate in a study of blood T cell repertoires in COVID-19. About the research overall: Acute and convalescent COVID-19 samples came from the United States, Italy and Spain.

Germline loops: CDR1 SNHLY, CDR2 FYNNEI. The ends were cut back, 8 bases at V and 1 base at J, with 9 bases in the middle. This CDR3 has 13 residues. Original methodology: Estimation of nucleated cell counts relied on the amplification of reference gene primers. Profiling relied on immunoSEQ multiplex PCR, and the TCRdb table lists in-frame clones only, not all of them. Clone size and the V and J calls come from that table; the DNA yielded D and trimming. Of approximately 200,000 clones listed, 70% to 90% were seen once; the top ten hold roughly 3.7%. Sequenced material: peripheral blood. The chain employs TRBV2 and TRBJ2-1, with TRBD1 as a possible D gene (6 bases). This receptor was obtained from a woman in her 30s with acute or convalescent COVID-19. The CDR3 DNA sequence: TGTGCCAGCGGGACACTGTCCTACAATGAGCAGTTCTTC. Translation: CASGTLSYNEQFF.